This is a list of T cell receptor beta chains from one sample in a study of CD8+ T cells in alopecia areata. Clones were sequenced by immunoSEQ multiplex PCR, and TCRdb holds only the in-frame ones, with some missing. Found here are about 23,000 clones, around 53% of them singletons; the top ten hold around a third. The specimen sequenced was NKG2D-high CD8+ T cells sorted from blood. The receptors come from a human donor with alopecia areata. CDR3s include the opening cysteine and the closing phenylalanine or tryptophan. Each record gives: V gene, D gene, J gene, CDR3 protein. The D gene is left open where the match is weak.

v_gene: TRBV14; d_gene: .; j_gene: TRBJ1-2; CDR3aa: CASSNRAGYTF
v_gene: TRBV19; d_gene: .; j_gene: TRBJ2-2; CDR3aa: CASRPGVPGELFF
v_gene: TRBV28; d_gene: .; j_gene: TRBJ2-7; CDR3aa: CASSLMAEQYF
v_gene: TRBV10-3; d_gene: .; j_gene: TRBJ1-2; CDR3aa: CAIGRGPPYGYTF
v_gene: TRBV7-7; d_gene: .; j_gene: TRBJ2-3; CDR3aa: CASSLAGASTDTQYF
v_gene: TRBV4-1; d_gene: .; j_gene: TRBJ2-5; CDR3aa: CASSQVQGRWLKTQYF
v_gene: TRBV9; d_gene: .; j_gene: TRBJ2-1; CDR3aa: CASSVGGLGGYNEQFF
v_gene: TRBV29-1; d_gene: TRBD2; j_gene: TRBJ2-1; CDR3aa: CSVAGLNYNEQFF
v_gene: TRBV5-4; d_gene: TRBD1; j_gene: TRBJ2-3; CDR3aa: CASSSRGNTDTQYF
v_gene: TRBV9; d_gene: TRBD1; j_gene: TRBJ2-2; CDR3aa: CASSVRGQTGELFF
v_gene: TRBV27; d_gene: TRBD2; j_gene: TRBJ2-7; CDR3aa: CASRASGRAQDHEQYF
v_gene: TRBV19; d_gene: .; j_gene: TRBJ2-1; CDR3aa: CASSIGVTYNEQFF
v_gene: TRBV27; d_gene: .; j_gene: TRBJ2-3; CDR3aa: CASSLREEADTQYF
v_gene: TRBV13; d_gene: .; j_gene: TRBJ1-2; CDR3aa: CASSFRTDSYGYTF
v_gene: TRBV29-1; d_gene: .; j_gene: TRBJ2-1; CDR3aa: CSLNPGNEQFF
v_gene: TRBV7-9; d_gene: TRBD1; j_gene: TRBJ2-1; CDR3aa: CASSPGTGGYNEQFF
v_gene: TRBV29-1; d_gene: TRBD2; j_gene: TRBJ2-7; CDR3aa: CSARLAGSYEQYF
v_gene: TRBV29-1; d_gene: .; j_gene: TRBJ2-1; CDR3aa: CSVETRDNEQFF
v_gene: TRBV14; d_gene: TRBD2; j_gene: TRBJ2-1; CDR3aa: CASSQDHSGTSGSDEQFF
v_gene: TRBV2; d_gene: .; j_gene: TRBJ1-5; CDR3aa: CASSEPGRGYSNQPQHF
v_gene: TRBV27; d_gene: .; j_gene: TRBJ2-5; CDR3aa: CATSFLGARETQYF